Listed below are T cell receptor beta chains from one sample, sequenced in a study of long-term antiretroviral therapy in people with HIV. Data came from immunoSEQ multiplex PCR; TCRdb stores just in-frame clones and leaves some out. The sample lists thousands of clones; roughly 84% were seen once. The sequencing here drew on unsorted PBMCs, taken 0.3 years before starting antiretroviral therapy. Receptors originate from a man aged 30 to 45 with HIV. Each CDR3 is given with its conserved first and last residue. A D gene is named only where the DNA matches it firmly. Rows give clone size only sometimes, using once, few, many, or a class for an expanded clone.

TRBJ1-2	TRBV9	NA	NA	TGTGCCAGCAGCGTAGCTCTGGAGGGGGGGGTTGGCTACACCTTC	CASSVALEGGVGYTF
TRBJ2-2	TRBV11-2	NA	few	TGTGCCAGCAGCTTCCCAGGGAGTTTGCCCGGGGAGCTGTTTTTT	CASSFPGSLPGELFF
TRBJ1-5	TRBV28	NA	NA	TGTGCCAGCAGTTTCCTCCGACAGAGACATAGCAATCAGCCCCAGCATTTT	CASSFLRQRHSNQPQHF
TRBJ2-1	TRBV5-4	TRBD2	NA	TGTGCCAGCAGCCGGGTCAGTAGCGGGGGGGCCTGGAATGAGCAGTTCTTC	CASSRVSSGGAWNEQFF
TRBJ2-7	TRBV14	NA	NA	TGTGCCAGCAGCCAGACCCAGGGCGAGCAGTACTTC	CASSQTQGEQYF
TRBJ2-3	TRBV28	TRBD1	NA	TGTGCCAGCAGTTCAGACCACTTGGACAGGGACACAGATACGCAGTATTTT	CASSSDHLDRDTDTQYF
TRBJ1-2	TRBV11-2	NA	NA	TGTGCCAGCAGCTTAGTGGGGGCAGGGCTCGGTGGCTACACCTTC	CASSLVGAGLGGYTF
TRBJ2-3	TRBV30	TRBD2	NA	TGTGCCGGTCAGAGCGGGGGCCCAGATACGCAGTATTTT	CAGQSGGPDTQYF
TRBJ2-7	TRBV15	NA	NA	TGTGCCACCAGCAGAGATAAATTATCTAGCCTCTCCTACGAGCAGTACTTC	CATSRDKLSSLSYEQYF
TRBJ1-5	TRBV6-4	NA	NA	TGTGCCAGCAGTGAATCGGGTTTAGGGCCCCAGCATTTT	CASSESGLGPQHF
TRBJ1-4	TRBV4-1	NA	NA	TGCGCCAGCAGCCAAAACCTCATTACTGCAACTAATGAAAAACTGTTTTTT	CASSQNLITATNEKLFF
TRBJ1-1	TRBV9	TRBD1	once	TGTGCCAGCAGCTCCACTGGGACAGGGAACACTGAAGCTTTCTTT	CASSSTGTGNTEAFF
TRBJ2-1	TRBV19	TRBD2	NA	TGTGCCAGTAGTAGGCCCCGGAGTGGGACTAGCGGGAGGGACTACAATGAGCAGTTCTTC	CASSRPRSGTSGRDYNEQFF
TRBJ2-7	TRBV5-6	NA	NA	TGTGCCAGCAGTCAAAACTCCTACGAGCAGTACTTC	CASSQNSYEQYF
TRBJ1-1	TRBV6-5	TRBD1	NA	TGTGCCAGCAGTTATTCGGGACAGGGGTACACTGAAGCTTTCTTT	CASSYSGQGYTEAFF
TRBJ2-5	TRBV5-5	NA	NA	TGTGCCAGCAGCTTGCCCAGCGGTCAAGAGACCCAGTACTTC	CASSLPSGQETQYF
TRBJ1-1	TRBV7-2	TRBD1	once	TGTGCCAGCAGCTTGGACAGGGTGAACACTGAAGCTTTCTTT	CASSLDRVNTEAFF
TRBJ1-2	TRBV28	NA	NA	TGTGCCAGCTCTTGGGGGCGTTCCGACTATGGCTACACCTTC	CASSWGRSDYGYTF
TRBJ2-1	TRBV7-9	TRBD2	few	TGTGCCAGCAGCGGGGGGGGACTAGCGGGTATGTACAATGAGCAGTTCTTC	CASSGGGLAGMYNEQFF
TRBJ1-1	TRBV5-1	NA	NA	TGCGCCAGCAGCTTGAACTCGGGGCGCAACACTGAAGCTTTCTTT	CASSLNSGRNTEAFF
TRBJ2-3	TRBV5-1	NA	NA	TGCGCCAGCAGCCTGAGCACAGATACGCAGTATTTT	CASSLSTDTQYF
TRBJ1-1	TRBV9	NA	NA	TGTGCCAGCAGCGTAGGAACAGAGAACACTGAAGCTTTCTTT	CASSVGTENTEAFF
TRBJ1-1	TRBV9	NA	NA	TGTGCCAGCAGCCGGACAGCGGTAACTGAAGCTTTCTTT	CASSRTAVTEAFF
TRBJ1-2	TRBV7-9	NA	NA	TGTGCCAGCGACGGGGCGATGGGCGGCCTTAAAGATGGCTACACCTTC	CASDGAMGGLKDGYTF
TRBJ1-1	TRBV19	NA	once	TGTGCCAGTAGTTTCAGTCCCGGTAGGCAAGGTGAAGCTTTCTTT	CASSFSPGRQGEAFF
TRBJ2-5	TRBV6-1	TRBD1	NA	TGTGCCAGCAGCCTACGGGCAGGGGGAGAGACCCAGTACTTC	CASSLRAGGETQYF
TRBJ2-3	TRBV10-3	TRBD2	NA	TGTGCCATCAGTGAATCCGGGAGGGCTAGCGGGAATTGGCGGGATACGCAGTATTTT	CAISESGRASGNWRDTQYF
TRBJ1-2	TRBV7-3	NA	NA	TGTGCCAGCAGCCCAGGACGGGATGGGGGCTACACCTTC	CASSPGRDGGYTF
TRBJ1-4	TRBV13	TRBD1	NA	TGTGCCAGCAGCAATGACAGGGCTCCAGGAAAACTGTTTTTT	CASSNDRAPGKLFF
TRBJ1-4	TRBV2	TRBD1	once	TGTGCCAGCAGTGAAGGGCAGGGGGCGACTAATGAAAAACTGTTTTTT	CASSEGQGATNEKLFF
TRBJ2-1	TRBV4-3	TRBD2	NA	TGCGCCAGCAGCCAGGTGGGACTAGAAGGCAATGAGCAGTTCTTC	CASSQVGLEGNEQFF
TRBJ2-5	TRBV6-6	TRBD1	NA	TGTGCCAGCAGTTCGGGACAGGGGGTGACCCAGTACTTC	CASSSGQGVTQYF
TRBJ2-7	TRBV7-6	NA	NA	TGTGCCAGCAGCTTAAGTGGTCTGGCGGCTTACGAGCAGTACTTC	CASSLSGLAAYEQYF
TRBJ2-1	TRBV4-1	NA	NA	TGCGCCAGCAGCCAAGATTTGGGGAAGCAGTTCTTC	CASSQDLGKQFF
TRBJ2-1	TRBV7-9	TRBD1	NA	TGTGCCAGCAGCTTAGTAGCGGACAGGGGTGGGCAGTTCTTC	CASSLVADRGGQFF
TRBJ1-5	TRBV4-3	NA	few	TGCGCCAGCAGCCATTCGACAGGCATTGATCAGCCCCAGCATTTT	CASSHSTGIDQPQHF
TRBJ1-4	TRBV5-1	NA	once	TGCGCCAGCAGCTTGGACAGGGAAAAACTGTTTTTT	CASSLDREKLFF
TRBJ2-7	TRBV28	NA	NA	TGTGCCAGCGCGCAGGGCTCCTACGAGCAGTACTTC	CASAQGSYEQYF
TRBJ2-3	TRBV7-3	NA	NA	TGTGCCAGCAGCTCTCTTCCACTCCTCTCGGGAGCAGATACGCAGTATTTT	CASSSLPLLSGADTQYF
TRBJ2-1	TRBV5-1	NA	once	TGCGCCAGCAGCCCGGAGTCAGGCTTCAGCTCCTACAATGAGCAGTTCTTC	CASSPESGFSSYNEQFF